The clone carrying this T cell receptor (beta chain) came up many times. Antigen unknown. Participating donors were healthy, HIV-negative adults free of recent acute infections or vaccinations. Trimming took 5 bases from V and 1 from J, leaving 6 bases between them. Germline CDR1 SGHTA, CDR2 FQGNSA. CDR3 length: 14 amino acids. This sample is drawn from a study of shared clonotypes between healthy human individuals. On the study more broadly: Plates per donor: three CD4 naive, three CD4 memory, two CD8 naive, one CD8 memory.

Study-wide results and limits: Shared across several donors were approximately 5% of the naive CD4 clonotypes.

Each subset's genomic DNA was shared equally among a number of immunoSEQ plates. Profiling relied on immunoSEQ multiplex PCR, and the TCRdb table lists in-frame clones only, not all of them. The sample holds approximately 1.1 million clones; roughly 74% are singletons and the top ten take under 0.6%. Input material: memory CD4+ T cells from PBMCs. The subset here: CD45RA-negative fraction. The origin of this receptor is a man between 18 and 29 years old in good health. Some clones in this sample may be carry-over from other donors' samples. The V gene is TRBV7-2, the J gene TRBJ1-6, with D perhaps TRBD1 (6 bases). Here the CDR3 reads CASSGQSYNSPLHF. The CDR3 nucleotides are TGTGCCAGCAGCGGACAGTCCTATAATTCACCCCTCCACTTT.